This TCR beta chain was profiled in a study of response to subunit inactivated influenza vaccine. The ends lost 4 bases at V and 3 bases at J; junction bases unmatched: 8. The CDR3 consists of 17 residues. TCRdb re-derived calls from the RT-PCR reads in MiXCR, one entry per CDR3 protein. The repertoire holds more than 550,000 distinct CDR3 sequences, 12% seen once, with roughly 10% in the top ten. The sequence came from a man in his fifties who received an inactivated influenza vaccine. This sample comprised PBMCs from blood, obtained on the day of vaccination. This chain uses TRBV12-3 or TRBV12-4 with TRBJ2-3; 12 bases agree with TRBD1. This chain's CDR3 is CASSSAGTGGATDTQYF. The CDR3 nucleotides read TGTGCCAGCAGTTCAGCCGGGACAGGGGGCGCGACAGATACGCAGTATTTT.